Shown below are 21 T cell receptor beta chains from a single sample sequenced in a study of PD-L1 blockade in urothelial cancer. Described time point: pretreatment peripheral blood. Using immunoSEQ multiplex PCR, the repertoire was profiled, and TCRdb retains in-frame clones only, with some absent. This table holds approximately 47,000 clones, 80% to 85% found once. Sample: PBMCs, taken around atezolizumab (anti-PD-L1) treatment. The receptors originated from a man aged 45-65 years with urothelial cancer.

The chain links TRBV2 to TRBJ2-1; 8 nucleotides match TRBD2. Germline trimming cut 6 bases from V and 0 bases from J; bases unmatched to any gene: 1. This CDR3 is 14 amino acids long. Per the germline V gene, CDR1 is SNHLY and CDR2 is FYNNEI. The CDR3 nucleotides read TGTGCCAGCAGGGGGACTAGCTCCTACAATGAGCAGTTCTTC. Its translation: CASRGTSSYNEQFF.

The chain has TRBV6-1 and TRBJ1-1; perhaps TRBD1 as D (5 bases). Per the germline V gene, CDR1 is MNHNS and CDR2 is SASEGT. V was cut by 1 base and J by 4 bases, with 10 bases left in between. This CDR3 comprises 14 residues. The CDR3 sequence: CASSEGGGGTEAFF. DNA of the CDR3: TGTGCCAGCAGTGAAGGTGGGGGGGGCACTGAAGCTTTCTTT.

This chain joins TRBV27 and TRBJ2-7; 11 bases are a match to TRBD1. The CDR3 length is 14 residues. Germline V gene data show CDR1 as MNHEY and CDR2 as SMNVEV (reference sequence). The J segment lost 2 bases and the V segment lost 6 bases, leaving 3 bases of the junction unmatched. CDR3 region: CASREGQGAYEQYF. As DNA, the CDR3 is TGTGCCAGCAGGGAGGGACAGGGGGCCTACGAGCAGTACTTC.

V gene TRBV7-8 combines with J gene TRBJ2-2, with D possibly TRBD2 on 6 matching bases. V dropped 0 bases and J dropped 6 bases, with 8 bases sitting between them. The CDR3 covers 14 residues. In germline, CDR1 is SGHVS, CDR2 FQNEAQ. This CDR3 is CASSLAGGPGELFF. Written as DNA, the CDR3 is TGTGCCAGCAGCTTAGCGGGGGGTCCCGGGGAGCTGTTTTTT.

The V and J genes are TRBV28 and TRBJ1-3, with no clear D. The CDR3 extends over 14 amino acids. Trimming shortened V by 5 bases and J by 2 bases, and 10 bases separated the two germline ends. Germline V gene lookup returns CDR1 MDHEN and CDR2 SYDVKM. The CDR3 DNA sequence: TGTGCCAGCAGTGAACAGAAGACTGGAAACACCATATATTTT. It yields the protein CASSEQKTGNTIYF.

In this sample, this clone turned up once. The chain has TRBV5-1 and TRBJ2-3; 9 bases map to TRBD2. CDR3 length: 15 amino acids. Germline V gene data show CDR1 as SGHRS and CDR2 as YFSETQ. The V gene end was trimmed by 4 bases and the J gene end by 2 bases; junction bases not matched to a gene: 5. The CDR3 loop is CASSVTSGVTDTQYF. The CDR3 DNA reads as TGCGCCAGCAGCGTGACTAGCGGTGTCACAGATACGCAGTATTTT.

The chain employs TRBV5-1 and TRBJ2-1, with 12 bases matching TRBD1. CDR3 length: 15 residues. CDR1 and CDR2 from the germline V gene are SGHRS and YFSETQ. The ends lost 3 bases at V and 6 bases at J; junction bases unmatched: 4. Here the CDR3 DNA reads TGCGCCAGCAGCTCCGGGACAGGGGGCCGCAATGAGCAGTTCTTC. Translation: CASSSGTGGRNEQFF.

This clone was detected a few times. CDR3 residues: CASSLEGKASNYGYTF. The CDR3 DNA follows: TGTGCCAGCAGCTTAGAGGGGAAGGCGTCTAACTATGGCTACACCTTC. The V call is TRBV7-8, the J call TRBJ1-2; D is perhaps TRBD1 (5 bases). Trimming took off 1 base at V and 0 bases at J, with 12 bases between the two ends. In germline, CDR1 is SGHVS, CDR2 FQNEAQ. There are 16 residues in the CDR3. The whole variable domain, remainder taken from reference TRBV7-8 and TRBJ1-2, is GAGVSQSPRYKVAKRGQDVALRCDPISGHVSLFWYQQALGQGPEFLTYFQNEAQLDKSGLPSDRFFAERPEGSVSTLKIQRTQQEDSAVYLCASSLEGKASNYGYTFGSGTRLTVV.

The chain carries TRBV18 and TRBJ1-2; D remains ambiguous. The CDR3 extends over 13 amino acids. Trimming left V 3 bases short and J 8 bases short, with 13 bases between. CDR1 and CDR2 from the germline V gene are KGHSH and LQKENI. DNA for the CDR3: TGTGCCAGCTCACCCGGCGGAGGTCCGGGCTACACCTTC. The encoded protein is CASSPGGGPGYTF.

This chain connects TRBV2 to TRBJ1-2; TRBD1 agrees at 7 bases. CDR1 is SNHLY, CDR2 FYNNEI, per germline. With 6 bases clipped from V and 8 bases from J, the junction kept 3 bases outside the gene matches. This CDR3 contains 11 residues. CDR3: CASSRGEGYTF. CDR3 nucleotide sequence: TGTGCCAGCAGCAGGGGGGAAGGCTACACCTTC.

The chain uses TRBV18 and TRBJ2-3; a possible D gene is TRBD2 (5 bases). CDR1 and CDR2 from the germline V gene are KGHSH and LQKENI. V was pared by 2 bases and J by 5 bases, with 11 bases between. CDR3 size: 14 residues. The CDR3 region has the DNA TGTGCCAGCTCACCAAAGGGTGCGGGAGATACGCAGTATTTT. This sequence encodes CASSPKGAGDTQYF.

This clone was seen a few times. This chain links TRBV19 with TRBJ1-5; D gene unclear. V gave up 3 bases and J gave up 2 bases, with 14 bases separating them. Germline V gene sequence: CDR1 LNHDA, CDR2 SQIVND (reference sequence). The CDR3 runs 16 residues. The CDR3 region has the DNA TGTGCCAGTAGTATGGAAGGCGGAAGAGGCAATCAGCCCCAGCATTTT. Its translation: CASSMEGGRGNQPQHF.

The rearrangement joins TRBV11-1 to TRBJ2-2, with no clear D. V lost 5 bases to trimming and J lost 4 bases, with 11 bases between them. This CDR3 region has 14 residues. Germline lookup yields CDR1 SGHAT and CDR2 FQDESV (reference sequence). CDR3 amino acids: CASSARGRTGELFF. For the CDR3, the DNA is TGTGCCAGCAGCGCTCGAGGCCGCACCGGGGAGCTGTTTTTT.

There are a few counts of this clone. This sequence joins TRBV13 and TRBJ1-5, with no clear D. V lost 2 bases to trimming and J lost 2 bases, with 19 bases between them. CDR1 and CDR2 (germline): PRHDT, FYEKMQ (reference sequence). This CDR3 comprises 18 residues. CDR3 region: CASSLSAGLRAGNQPQHF. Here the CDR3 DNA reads TGTGCCAGCAGCTTATCTGCCGGGTTGAGGGCAGGCAATCAGCCCCAGCATTTT.

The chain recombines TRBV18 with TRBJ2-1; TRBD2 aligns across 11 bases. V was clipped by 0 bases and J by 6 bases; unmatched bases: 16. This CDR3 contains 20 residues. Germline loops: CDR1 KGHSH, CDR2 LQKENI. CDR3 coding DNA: TGTGCCAGCTCACCACCCCTAGGGGGGTTAGCGGGAGGGCCCTCCAATGAGCAGTTCTTC. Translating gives CASSPPLGGLAGGPSNEQFF. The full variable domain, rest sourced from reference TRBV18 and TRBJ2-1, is NAGVMQNPRHLVRRRGQEARLRCSPMKGHSHVYWYRQLPEEGLKFMVYLQKENIIDESGMPKERFSAEFPKEGPSILRIQQVVRGDSAAYFCASSPPLGGLAGGPSNEQFFGPGTRLTVL.

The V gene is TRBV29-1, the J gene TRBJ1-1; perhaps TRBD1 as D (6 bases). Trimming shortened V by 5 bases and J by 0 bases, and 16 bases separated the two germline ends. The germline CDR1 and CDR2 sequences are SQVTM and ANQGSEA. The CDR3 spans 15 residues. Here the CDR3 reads CSVWDWTEVNTEAFF. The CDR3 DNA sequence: TGCAGCGTTTGGGATTGGACAGAGGTGAACACTGAAGCTTTCTTT.

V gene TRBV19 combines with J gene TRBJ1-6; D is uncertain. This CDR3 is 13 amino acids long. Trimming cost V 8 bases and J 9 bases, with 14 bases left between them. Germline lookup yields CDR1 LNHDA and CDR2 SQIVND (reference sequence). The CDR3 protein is CASRSPAGSPLHF. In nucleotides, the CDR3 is TGTGCCAGTCGGTCCCCCGCGGGTTCACCCCTCCACTTT.

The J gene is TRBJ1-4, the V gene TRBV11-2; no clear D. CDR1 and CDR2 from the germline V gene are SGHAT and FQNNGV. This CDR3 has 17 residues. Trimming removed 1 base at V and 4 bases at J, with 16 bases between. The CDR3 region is CASSLGGVRGFNEKLFF. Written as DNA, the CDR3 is TGTGCCAGCAGCTTAGGCGGCGTTCGGGGATTTAATGAAAAACTGTTTTTT.

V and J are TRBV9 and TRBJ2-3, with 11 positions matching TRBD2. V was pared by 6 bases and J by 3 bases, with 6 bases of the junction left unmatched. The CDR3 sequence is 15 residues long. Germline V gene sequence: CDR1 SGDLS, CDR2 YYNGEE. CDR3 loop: CASNRLAGRTDTQYF. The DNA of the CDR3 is TGTGCCAGCAACCGACTAGCGGGACGTACAGATACGCAGTATTTT.

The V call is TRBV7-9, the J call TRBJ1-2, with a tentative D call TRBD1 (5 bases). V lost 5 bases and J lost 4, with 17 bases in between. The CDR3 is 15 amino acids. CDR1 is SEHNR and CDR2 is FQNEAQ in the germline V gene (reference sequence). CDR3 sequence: CASSPVTVGGYGYTF. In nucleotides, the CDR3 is TGTGCCAGCAGCCCCGTAACAGTGGGGGGCTATGGCTACACCTTC.

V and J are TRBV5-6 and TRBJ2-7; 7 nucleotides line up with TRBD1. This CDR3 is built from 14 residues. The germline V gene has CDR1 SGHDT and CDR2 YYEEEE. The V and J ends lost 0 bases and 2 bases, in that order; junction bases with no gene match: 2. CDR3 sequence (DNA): TGTGCCAGCAGCTTGGGTCAGGGGGCCTACGAGCAGTACTTC. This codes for CASSLGQGAYEQYF.